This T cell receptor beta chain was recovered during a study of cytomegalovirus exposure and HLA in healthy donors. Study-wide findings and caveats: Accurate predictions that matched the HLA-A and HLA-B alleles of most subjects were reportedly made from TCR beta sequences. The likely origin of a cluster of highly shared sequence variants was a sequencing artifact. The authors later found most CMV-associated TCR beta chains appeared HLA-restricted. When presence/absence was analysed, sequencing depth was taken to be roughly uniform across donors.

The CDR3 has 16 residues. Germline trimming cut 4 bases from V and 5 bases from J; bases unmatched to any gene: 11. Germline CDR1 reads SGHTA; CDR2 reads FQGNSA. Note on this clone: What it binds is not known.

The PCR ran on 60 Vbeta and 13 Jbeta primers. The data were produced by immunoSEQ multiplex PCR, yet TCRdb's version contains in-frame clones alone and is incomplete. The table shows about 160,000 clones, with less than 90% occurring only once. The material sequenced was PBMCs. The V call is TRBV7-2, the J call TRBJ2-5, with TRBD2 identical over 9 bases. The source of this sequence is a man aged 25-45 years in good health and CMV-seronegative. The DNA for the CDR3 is TGTGCCAGCAGCTCCCGTATAGCGGGAGTTCGGGAGACCCAGTACTTC. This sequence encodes CASSSRIAGVRETQYF.